This TCR beta chain was identified during a study of T-cell memory formation after mild COVID-19. In the study overall: TCR clusters largely stayed donor specific. Study-wide points: Whether second-wave clones peaking at day 37 were SARS-CoV-2 specific went unconfirmed. Pre-infection memory contained some responding clones, which suggested that cross-reactive memory had joined. Clones which contracted sat mainly in CM and EM if CD4+, and in EMRA if CD8+.

Concerning this clonotype itself: Its target is unknown.

Germline CDR1 is SGHVS and CDR2 is FQNEAQ. Trimming took 1 base from V and 4 from J; bases not matched to a gene: 1. CDR3 length equals 14 residues. TCRdb analysed the 5' RACE reads with MiXCR anew, one entry per CDR3 protein. Among 410,000 or so distinct CDR3 sequences listed, around a quarter were seen once. The receptor was isolated from an adult woman who had mild COVID-19 (a few samples of this study predate the infection). Cell type and time point are not known. Sequencing was carried out using PBMCs or a T cell subset sorted from them (not recorded which). This chain uses TRBV7-8 with TRBJ1-2, with 9 bases identical to TRBD1. CDR3 nucleotide sequence: TGTGCCAGCAGCTTAGGGGACAGGGTCTATGGCTACACCTTC. It specifies CASSLGDRVYGYTF.